This T cell receptor (beta chain) appears in the sequencing data of a study of T cells after yellow fever vaccination. Study results and caveats: Relatively few clonotypes were ones that appeared in both CD4 and CD8 compartments. Highly abundant clonotypes carried over from the bulk population could end up in FACS-sorted repertoires as contaminants.

The CDR3 has 16 residues. Germline assignment: CDR1 SGHVS and CDR2 FQNEAQ. Trimming removed 7 bases at V and 0 bases at J, with 19 bases between. About this clonotype: Its cognate antigen is unknown.

For TCR, cDNA came from 5'RACE template switching, which added a universal primer site and UMIs. TCRdb itself ran the 5' RACE reads through MiXCR, one entry per CDR3 protein. The sample contains around 350,000 distinct CDR3 sequences, under 14% of which appear only once. This TCR was recovered from a young man who received the YFV17D yellow fever vaccine. V usage is TRBV7-8 and J usage is TRBJ2-7; D is possibly TRBD2 (5 bases). The sample consisted of PBMCs, taken on the day of the first yellow fever vaccination. The CDR3 spells CASTIRGTDRSYEQYF. CDR3 coding DNA: TGTGCCAGCACCATTCGGGGAACAGACCGCTCCTACGAGCAGTACTTC.